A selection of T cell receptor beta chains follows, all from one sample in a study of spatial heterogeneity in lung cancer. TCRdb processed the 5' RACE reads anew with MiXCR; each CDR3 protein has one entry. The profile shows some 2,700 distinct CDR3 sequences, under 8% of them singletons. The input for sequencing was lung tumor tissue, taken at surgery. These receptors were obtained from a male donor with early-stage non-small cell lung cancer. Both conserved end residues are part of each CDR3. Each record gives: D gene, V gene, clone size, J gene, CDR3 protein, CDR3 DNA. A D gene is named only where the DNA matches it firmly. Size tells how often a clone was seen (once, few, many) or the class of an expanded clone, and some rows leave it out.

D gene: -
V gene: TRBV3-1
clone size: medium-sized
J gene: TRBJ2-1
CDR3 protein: CASSQGLSNEQFF
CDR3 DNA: TGTGCCAGCAGCCAAGGACTGAGTAATGAGCAGTTCTTC

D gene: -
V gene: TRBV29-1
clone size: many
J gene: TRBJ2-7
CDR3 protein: CSVEVRADEQYF
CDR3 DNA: TGCAGCGTTGAGGTAAGGGCGGACGAGCAGTACTTC

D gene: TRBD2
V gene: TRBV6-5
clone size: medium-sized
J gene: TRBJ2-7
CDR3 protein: CASRIRLAGAHYEQYF
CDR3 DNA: TGTGCCAGCAGGATTAGACTAGCGGGAGCCCACTACGAGCAGTACTTC

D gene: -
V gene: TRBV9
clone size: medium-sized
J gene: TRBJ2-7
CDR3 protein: CASSVATGTGYEQYF
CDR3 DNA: TGTGCCAGCAGCGTAGCTACTGGGACCGGCTACGAGCAGTACTTC

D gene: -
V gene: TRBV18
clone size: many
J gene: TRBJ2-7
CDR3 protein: CASSPPAGTYEQYF
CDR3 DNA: TGTGCCAGCTCACCACCCGCAGGGACCTACGAGCAGTACTTC

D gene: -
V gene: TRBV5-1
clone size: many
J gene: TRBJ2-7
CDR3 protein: CASSSEAGLSYEQYF
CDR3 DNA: TGCGCCAGCAGCTCGGAGGCGGGCCTCTCCTACGAGCAGTACTTC

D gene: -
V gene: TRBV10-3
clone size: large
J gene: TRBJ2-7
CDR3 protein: CAISTQGSSYEQYF
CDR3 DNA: TGTGCCATCAGTACACAGGGTTCCTCCTACGAGCAGTACTTC

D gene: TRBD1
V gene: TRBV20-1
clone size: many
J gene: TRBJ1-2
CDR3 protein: CSANNHRGENYGYTF
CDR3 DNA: TGCAGTGCTAATAACCACAGGGGGGAGAACTATGGCTACACCTTC

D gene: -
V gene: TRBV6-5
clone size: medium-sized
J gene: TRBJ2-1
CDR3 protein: CASQGRSSYNEQFF
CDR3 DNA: TGTGCCAGCCAGGGCAGGTCGTCCTACAATGAGCAGTTCTTC

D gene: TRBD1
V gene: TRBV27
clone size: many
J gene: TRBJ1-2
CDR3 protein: CASSFATDRGGLGGYTF
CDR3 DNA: TGTGCCAGCAGTTTCGCGACGGACAGGGGCGGGCTGGGTGGCTACACCTTC

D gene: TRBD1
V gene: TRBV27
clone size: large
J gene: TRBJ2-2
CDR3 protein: CASSLQGANTGELFF
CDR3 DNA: TGTGCCAGCAGTCTACAGGGGGCAAACACCGGGGAGCTGTTTTTT

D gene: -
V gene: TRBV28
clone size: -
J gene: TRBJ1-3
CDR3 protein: CASSLGGSSGNTIYF
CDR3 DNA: TGTGCCAGCAGTTTAGGCGGGAGCTCTGGAAACACCATATATTTT

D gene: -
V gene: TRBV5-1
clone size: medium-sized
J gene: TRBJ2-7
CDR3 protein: CASSWGAVGREQYF
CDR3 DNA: TGCGCCAGCAGCTGGGGGGCCGTCGGTCGGGAGCAGTACTTC

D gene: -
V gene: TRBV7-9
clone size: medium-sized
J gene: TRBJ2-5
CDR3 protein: CASSLSAGPQETQYF
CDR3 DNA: TGTGCCAGCAGCTTAAGCGCGGGACCCCAAGAGACCCAGTACTTC

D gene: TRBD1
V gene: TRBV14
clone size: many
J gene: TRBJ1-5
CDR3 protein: CASSHTRPGQPYSNQPQHF
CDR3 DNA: TGTGCCAGCAGCCACACACGTCCGGGACAGCCTTATAGCAATCAGCCCCAGCATTTT

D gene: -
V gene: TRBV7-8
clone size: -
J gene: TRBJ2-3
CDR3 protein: CASSLFQTSSDTQYF
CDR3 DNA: TGTGCCAGCAGCTTATTCCAGACTAGTTCAGATACGCAGTATTTT

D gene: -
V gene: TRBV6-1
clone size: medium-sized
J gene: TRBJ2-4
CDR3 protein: CASSDWTLAKNIQYF
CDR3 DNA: TGTGCCAGCAGTGATTGGACACTGGCCAAAAACATTCAGTACTTC

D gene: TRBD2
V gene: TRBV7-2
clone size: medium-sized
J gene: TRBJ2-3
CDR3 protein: CASSLGGGETDTQYF
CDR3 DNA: TGTGCCAGCAGCTTGGGCGGGGGGGAGACAGATACGCAGTATTTT

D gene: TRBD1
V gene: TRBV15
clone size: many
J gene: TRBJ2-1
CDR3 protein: CATSRELRGLLIYEQFF
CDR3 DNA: TGTGCCACCAGCAGAGAATTAAGGGGGCTCTTGATCTATGAGCAGTTCTTC

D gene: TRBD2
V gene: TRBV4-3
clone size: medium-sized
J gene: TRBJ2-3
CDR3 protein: CASSQDRGLAGGPQYF
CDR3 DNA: TGCGCCAGCAGCCAAGATAGGGGACTAGCGGGAGGGCCGCAGTATTTT

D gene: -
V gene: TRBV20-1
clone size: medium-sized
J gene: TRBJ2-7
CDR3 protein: CSANLRGREQYF
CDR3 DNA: TGCAGTGCGAACCTTAGGGGTAGAGAGCAGTACTTC

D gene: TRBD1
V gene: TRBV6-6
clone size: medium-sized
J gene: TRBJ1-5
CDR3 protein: CASTLGTDQYSNQPQHF
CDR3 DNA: TGTGCCAGCACCCTCGGGACAGACCAATATAGCAATCAGCCCCAGCATTTT

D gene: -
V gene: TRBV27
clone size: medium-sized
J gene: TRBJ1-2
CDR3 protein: CASISPNYGYTF
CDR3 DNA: TGTGCCAGCATAAGTCCTAACTATGGCTACACCTTC

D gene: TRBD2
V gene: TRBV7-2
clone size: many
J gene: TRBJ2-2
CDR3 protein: CASSLLAGGVNTGELFF
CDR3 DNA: TGTGCCAGCAGCTTACTAGCGGGAGGGGTGAACACCGGGGAGCTGTTTTTT

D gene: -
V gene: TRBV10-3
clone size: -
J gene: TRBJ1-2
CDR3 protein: CAISARTVDGYTF
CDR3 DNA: TGTGCCATCAGTGCCCGGACGGTCGACGGCTACACCTTC